This entry lists 2 T cell receptor beta chains sequenced from one sample in a study of cytomegalovirus exposure and HLA in healthy donors. The PCR contained 60 Vbeta and 13 Jbeta primers. Profiled with immunoSEQ multiplex PCR; TCRdb holds only in-frame clones, not every one. The data hold 60,000 to 90,000 clones, with around 80% observed a single time. Sample: PBMCs. All receptors come from a man between 65 and 85 years old in good health and CMV-seropositive.

The rearrangement joins TRBV6-1 to TRBJ2-7, with TRBD2 identical over 7 bases. J was trimmed by 3 bases and V by 3 bases; bases with no gene match: 5. The CDR3 has 14 amino acids. Germline V CDR1 and CDR2: MNHNS, SASEGT. CDR3 in amino acids: CASSDGTSVYEQYF. The CDR3 nucleotides read TGTGCCAGCAGTGATGGTACTAGCGTCTACGAGCAGTACTTC.

The rearrangement joins TRBV10-3 to TRBJ1-1; 11 bases agree with TRBD1. V was clipped by 4 bases and J by 3 bases; unmatched bases: 4. Germline CDR1 reads ENHRY; CDR2 reads SYGVKD. The CDR3 extends over 15 amino acids. CDR3 DNA: TGTGCCATCAGTGGCCCGGGACAGGGGGACACTGAAGCTTTCTTT. It yields the protein CAISGPGQGDTEAFF.